This entry lists 23 T cell receptor beta chains sequenced from one sample in a study of lymphopenia after photon versus proton radiotherapy (dated by TCRdb to the late 2010s). Libraries were built with the immunoSEQ multiplex PCR assay. The table comes from immuneACCESS by way of TCRdb, which keeps in-frame sequences with V and J called. Part of the clones is missing from these tables; in studies checked, under half for an unresolved V gene and the rest for unknown reasons. The sample table holds approximately 80,000 clones, of which about 86% were seen once. In total, the top ten clones hold approximately 1.3% of the sample. The specimen comprised peripheral blood, sampled from a patient treated with proton-based radiotherapy. All receptors come from a man between 60 and 75 years old with pancreatic cancer.

The chain recombines TRBV18 with TRBJ2-1; 9 nucleotides line up with TRBD2. Per germline, CDR1 KGHSH and CDR2 LQKENI. V shed 3 bases, J shed 3 bases, and the junction held 3 bases outside the gene matches. This CDR3 is 15 amino acids long. In DNA form, the CDR3 reads TGTGCCAGCTCACCCCTAGCGGGAATCTACAATGAGCAGTTCTTC. This translates into CASSPLAGIYNEQFF.

The CDR3 DNA sequence: TGTGCCAGCAGCTTGGGCGGGGGACAGTCCGGGGAGCTGTTTTTT. It specifies CASSLGGGQSGELFF. V is TRBV5-6 and J is TRBJ2-2; the D gene could be TRBD1 or TRBD2 (7 bases each). Trimming took off 0 bases at V and 6 bases at J, with 12 bases between the two ends. The CDR3 extends over 15 amino acids. Germline V gene data show CDR1 as SGHDT and CDR2 as YYEEEE. Drawing the rest from reference TRBV5-6 and TRBJ2-2, the complete variable domain is DAGVTQSPTHLIKTRGQQVTLRCSPKSGHDTVSWYQQALGQGPQFIFQYYEEEERQRGNFPDRFSGHQFPNYSSELNVNALLLGDSALYLCASSLGGGQSGELFFGEGSRLTVL.

The CDR3 bases are TGTGCCAGTAGTACCCCGTTTAGAGCTTACAATCAGCCCCAGCATTTT. Translated, it gives CASSTPFRAYNQPQHF. The chain recombines TRBV19 with TRBJ1-5; D remains unclear. Per germline, CDR1 LNHDA and CDR2 SQIVND (reference sequence). This CDR3 region has 16 residues. V was shortened by 4 bases and J by 3 bases, with 16 bases between the two germline ends.

V and J are TRBV15 and TRBJ2-5; D remains ambiguous. There are 15 residues in the CDR3. Trimming pared 3 bases from V and 1 base from J, leaving 12 bases between. CDR1 LNHNV and CDR2 YYDKDF come from the germline V gene (reference sequence). Here the CDR3 DNA reads TGTGCCACCAGCAGCGCTTCCGGGTTCCAAGAGACCCAGTACTTC. It specifies CATSSASGFQETQYF.

This clone was detected only once. The J gene is TRBJ1-1, the V gene TRBV7-8, with D maybe TRBD1 (6 bases). Trimming removed 0 bases at V and 1 base at J, with 21 bases between. The CDR3 has 19 amino acids. The V gene's germline CDR1 is SGHVS and CDR2 FQNEAQ. CDR3 sequence reads: CASSLAFSGVRSRNTEAFF. The CDR3 DNA reads TGTGCCAGCAGCTTAGCTTTTTCAGGGGTAAGATCTCGGAACACTGAAGCTTTCTTT. Supplemented by reference TRBV7-8 and TRBJ1-1, the full variable domain reads GAGVSQSPRYKVAKRGQDVALRCDPISGHVSLFWYQQALGQGPEFLTYFQNEAQLDKSGLPSDRFFAERPEGSVSTLKIQRTQQEDSAVYLCASSLAFSGVRSRNTEAFFGQGTRLTVV.

The gene calls are TRBV6-6 and TRBJ2-3; 8 bases are a match to TRBD1. V was clipped by 4 bases and J by 0 bases; unmatched bases: 6. Looked up from germline, CDR1 is MNHNY and CDR2 is SVGAGI (reference sequence). This CDR3 is 16 amino acids long. CDR3 residues: CASSSLDRDSTDTQYF. The CDR3 DNA is TGTGCCAGCAGTTCGCTGGACAGGGATAGCACAGATACGCAGTATTTT.

The chain carries TRBV2 and TRBJ1-1, with D unresolved. Trimming cost V 2 bases and J 4 bases, with 8 bases left between them. This CDR3 spans 13 amino acids. Germline loops: CDR1 SNHLY, CDR2 FYNNEI. The CDR3 spells CASSEREGTEAFF. As DNA, the CDR3 is TGTGCCAGCAGTGAACGGGAGGGCACTGAAGCTTTCTTT. The whole variable domain, remainder taken from reference TRBV2 and TRBJ1-1, is EPEVTQTPSHQVTQMGQEVILRCVPISNHLYFYWYRQILGQKVEFLVSFYNNEISEKSEIFDDQFSVERPDGSNFTLKIRSTKLEDSAMYFCASSEREGTEAFFGQGTRLTVV.

The genes are TRBV5-5 and TRBJ2-1; 12 bases align to TRBD2. This CDR3 has 17 residues. Germline-derived CDR1 and CDR2 are SGHKS and YYEKEE (reference sequence). V gave up 3 bases and J gave up 6 bases; unmatched junction bases: 10. CDR3 residues: CASSSEMRLAGVNEQFF. DNA for the CDR3: TGTGCCAGCAGCTCAGAAATGAGACTAGCGGGGGTCAATGAGCAGTTCTTC.

The CDR3 sequence: CASSRSGTRYEQYF. The CDR3 region has the DNA TGTGCCAGCAGCCGTAGCGGGACTCGCTACGAGCAGTACTTC. V gene TRBV5-4 combines with J gene TRBJ2-7; 8 nucleotides line up with TRBD2. The CDR3 consists of 14 residues. The J segment lost 3 bases and the V segment lost 4 bases, leaving 6 bases of the junction unmatched. In germline, CDR1 is SGHNT, CDR2 YYREEE (reference sequence). Drawing the rest from reference TRBV5-4 and TRBJ2-7, the complete variable domain is ETGVTQSPTHLIKTRGQQVTLRCSSQSGHNTVSWYQQALGQGPQFIFQYYREEENGRGNFPPRFSGLQFPNYSSELNVNALELDDSALYLCASSRSGTRYEQYFGPGTRLTVT.

V gene TRBV30 combines with J gene TRBJ2-5, with 7 bases identical to TRBD1. This CDR3 spans 13 amino acids. Germline CDR1 reads GTSNPN; CDR2 reads SVGIG (reference sequence). V lost 5 bases to trimming and J lost 4 bases; unmatched junction nucleotides: 7. This CDR3 reads CAWLNRDRETQYF. In DNA form, the CDR3 reads TGTGCCTGGTTGAACCGGGACAGAGAGACCCAGTACTTC.

The J gene is TRBJ2-5, the V gene TRBV19, with TRBD2 as a possible D gene (5 bases). This CDR3 comprises 14 residues. Trimming left V 4 bases short and J 5 bases short, with 14 bases between. In germline, CDR1 is LNHDA, CDR2 SQIVND (reference sequence). The CDR3 bases are TGTGCCAGTAGTAGGGCTCCTCGAGGGGAGACCCAGTACTTC. Translating gives CASSRAPRGETQYF.

This clone was found a few times. This chain uses TRBV5-5 with TRBJ2-7, with D unresolved. Between the trimmed V and J ends, which lost 5 bases and 3 bases, there was a span of 18 bases. The CDR3 has 15 amino acids. Germline V gene sequence: CDR1 SGHKS, CDR2 YYEKEE (reference sequence). As DNA, the CDR3 is TGTGCCAGCAGGCGTGGTACCGGAAAAGGCTACGAGCAGTACTTC. It is translated as CASRRGTGKGYEQYF.

This chain uses TRBV2 with TRBJ1-1, with 8 bases lining up with TRBD1. The length of the CDR3 is 13 residues. Per germline, CDR1 SNHLY and CDR2 FYNNEI. V gave up 7 bases and J gave up 6 bases; unmatched junction bases: 7. The CDR3 nucleotides are TGTGCCAGCATCGAGGACAGGGTAGCTGAAGCTTTCTTT. This sequence encodes CASIEDRVAEAFF.

The genes are TRBV7-9 and TRBJ2-3, with no clear D. This CDR3 spans 15 amino acids. The germline gives CDR1 SEHNR, CDR2 FQNEAQ (reference sequence). Trimming stripped 4 bases from V and 2 bases from J, with 13 bases between. The CDR3 is CASSSPGSTTDTQYF. The CDR3 DNA follows: TGTGCCAGCAGCTCCCCTGGTTCCACCACAGATACGCAGTATTTT.

This clone was seen only a few times. The chain uses TRBV30 and TRBJ2-7; TRBD2 aligns across 13 bases. This CDR3 has 15 amino acids. CDR1 is GTSNPN and CDR2 is SVGIG in the germline V gene (reference sequence). J lost 5 bases, V lost 0 bases, and 4 bases had no gene match. The CDR3 region has the DNA TGTGCCTGGAGTGTAAAGGGACTAGCGGGGAACGAGCAGTACTTC. This codes for CAWSVKGLAGNEQYF.

The J gene is TRBJ2-7, the V gene TRBV5-1, with 9 bases lining up with TRBD1. This CDR3 has 16 residues. V shed 4 bases, J shed 2 bases, and the junction held 10 bases outside the gene matches. CDR1 is SGHRS, CDR2 YFSETQ, per germline. The DNA of the CDR3 is TGCGCCAGCAGCCGGGACAGGGTAATTTTCCCCTACGAGCAGTACTTC. Protein product: CASSRDRVIFPYEQYF.

The chain uses TRBV15 and TRBJ1-2; possible D gene TRBD1, 6 bases. From germline, CDR1 is LNHNV and CDR2 YYDKDF (reference sequence). V dropped 5 bases and J dropped 8 bases, with 15 bases sitting between them. CDR3 size: 13 residues. For the CDR3, the DNA is TGTGCCACCAGCCCTACAGGGATGGGGGGCTACACCTTC. Its translation: CATSPTGMGGYTF.

V usage is TRBV30 and J usage is TRBJ2-1; 11 bases agree with TRBD2. The germline V gene encodes CDR1 GTSNPN and CDR2 SVGIG (reference sequence). The junction had 4 bases not matched to a gene; V was cut back by 6 bases and J by 6 bases. CDR3 length: 13 residues. The CDR3 here is CACGLAGLNEQFF. CDR3 in DNA: TGTGCCTGTGGACTAGCGGGCCTCAATGAGCAGTTCTTC.

The rearrangement links TRBV27 to TRBJ2-3; no firm D call. This CDR3 is 15 amino acids long. V was cut by 6 bases and J by 0 bases, with 13 bases left in between. CDR1 is MNHEY and CDR2 is SMNVEV in the germline V gene (reference sequence). The CDR3 nucleotides read TGTGCCAGCAGAATTTACCCAGGAAGCACAGATACGCAGTATTTT. Translated, it gives CASRIYPGSTDTQYF.

The chain employs TRBV7-9 and TRBJ1-2; D possibly corresponds to TRBD1 (6 bases). CDR1 is SEHNR and CDR2 is FQNEAQ in the germline V gene (reference sequence). The CDR3 extends over 12 amino acids. Trimming pared 3 bases from V and 9 bases from J, leaving 11 bases between. This CDR3 reads CASSFSQGSYTF. The CDR3 coding sequence is TGTGCCAGCAGCTTCTCCCAGGGGAGCTACACCTTC.

The chain combines TRBV6-5 with TRBJ2-7, with TRBD1 matching 7 bases. Germline CDR1 MNHEY, CDR2 SVGAGI. V shed 4 bases, J shed 2 bases, and the junction held 8 bases outside the gene matches. The CDR3 has 15 residues. The CDR3, as DNA: TGTGCCAGCAGTTGGGGGACAGTGAATCCCTACGAGCAGTACTTC. It encodes CASSWGTVNPYEQYF.

The rearrangement uses TRBV7-9 and TRBJ2-1, with 12 bases fitting TRBD2. The CDR3 consists of 17 residues. Germline V gene data show CDR1 as SEHNR and CDR2 as FQNEAQ (reference sequence). V lost 5 bases and J lost 9; bases outside the gene matches: 14. In nucleotides, the CDR3 is TGTGCCAGCAGCCTAGGGGGCCCTAGCGGGAGGGCCGGTGAGCAGTTCTTC. Its protein is CASSLGGPSGRAGEQFF. Together with reference TRBV7-9 and TRBJ2-1, the CDR3 gives the full variable domain: DTGVSQNPRHKITKRGQNVTFRCDPISEHNRLYWYRQTLGQGPEFLTYFQNEAQLEKSRLLSDRFSAERPKGSFSTLEIQRTEQGDSAMYLCASSLGGPSGRAGEQFFGPGTRLTVL.

The V and J genes are TRBV2 and TRBJ2-7; the D call may be TRBD1 or TRBD2 (5 bases each). The CDR3 length is 12 residues. The germline gives CDR1 SNHLY, CDR2 FYNNEI. With 3 bases removed from V and 5 bases from J, the gap between germline ends came to 8 bases. CDR3 in DNA: TGTGCCAGCAGTGAGGGGGTACACGAGCAGTACTTC. Amino acid sequence: CASSEGVHEQYF.